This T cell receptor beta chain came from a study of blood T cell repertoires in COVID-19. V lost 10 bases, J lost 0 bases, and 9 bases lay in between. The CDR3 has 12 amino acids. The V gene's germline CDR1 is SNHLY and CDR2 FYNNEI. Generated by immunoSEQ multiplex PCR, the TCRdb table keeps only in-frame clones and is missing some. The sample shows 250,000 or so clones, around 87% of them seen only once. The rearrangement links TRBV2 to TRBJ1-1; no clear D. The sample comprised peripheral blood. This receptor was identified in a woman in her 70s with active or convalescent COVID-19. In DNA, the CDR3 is TGTGCCACACGACGGGTGAACACTGAAGCTTTCTTT. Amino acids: CATRRVNTEAFF.